The present TCR beta chain was sequenced within a study of cytotoxic CD8 clonotypes in ibrutinib-treated CLL. About the study: Average yields of around 230,000 productive templates and 75,000 to 95,000 productive rearrangements characterized the samples.

As concerns this clone: Its antigen is not known.

PBMCs were cryopreserved, and approximately 1.8 micrograms of genomic DNA from them went into TCR beta libraries. The V gene lost 3 bases and the J gene lost 0 bases, with 15 bases spanning the gap. Germline CDR1 and CDR2: LNHDA and SQIVND (reference sequence). The CDR3 sequence is 16 residues long. The assay was immunoSEQ multiplex PCR, and TCRdb's table has in-frame clones only and misses some. The repertoire holds almost 85,000 clones, about 86% seen once, with 5.4% in the top ten. Study observations and caveats: Progressing patients had sampling times that differed from those of sustained-remission patients. A rise in clonality was seen at ibrutinib response, and a fall back toward baseline was seen at progression.

Material: PBMCs, obtained before ibrutinib treatment. The V gene is TRBV19, the J gene TRBJ2-7; D gene ambiguous. The receptor comes from a human donor with chronic lymphocytic leukemia. The CDR3 sequence: CASSITVLGISYEQYF. The CDR3 bases are TGTGCCAGTAGTATTACCGTTCTGGGAATCTCCTACGAGCAGTACTTC.